The clone carrying this TCR beta chain was detected many times. Antigen unknown. Sample-barcoded 5' priming and a J-beta primer mix drove a second PCR of about 6 to 11 cycles. TCRdb re-called the 5' RACE reads with MiXCR, one entry per CDR3 protein. The sample includes approximately 1.5 million distinct CDR3 sequences, about 31% of them seen just once. V was cut by 2 bases and J by 3 bases, with 8 bases left in between. The CDR3 runs 13 residues. Germline V gene data show CDR1 as ENHRY and CDR2 as SYGVKD. The entry originates in a study of blood T cells in healthy people across ages. Study-wide results and limits: Fewer expanded clones and more diversity marked long-lived versus aged donors.

The sequenced sample consisted of blood. The receptor was isolated from a woman in her thirties in good health. The chain combines TRBV10-3 with TRBJ2-7; D remains unclear. The CDR3 sequence is CAISEGRNYEQYF. DNA of the CDR3: TGTGCCATCAGTGAGGGCCGTAACTACGAGCAGTACTTC.